These 32 T cell receptor beta chains originate from one sample sequenced in a study of cytomegalovirus exposure and HLA in healthy donors. Primers included in the PCR were 60 Vbeta and 13 Jbeta primers. TCRdb keeps only in-frame clones here, not all; method: immunoSEQ multiplex PCR. The table records 160,000 or so clones, approximately 81% of them present only once. Sequenced sample: PBMCs. These receptors were obtained from a female donor in good health and CMV-seronegative.

The chain joins TRBV18 to TRBJ1-5, with TRBD1 matching 10 bases. V lost 8 bases and J lost 7; bases outside the gene matches: 14. The CDR3 contains 16 residues. Per germline, CDR1 KGHSH and CDR2 LQKENI. Here the CDR3 reads CASAERRRQGAQPQHF. Written as DNA, the CDR3 is TGTGCCAGCGCGGAAAGGAGGAGACAGGGGGCACAGCCCCAGCATTTT.

V is TRBV5-6 and J is TRBJ2-1; 9 bases match TRBD1. The CDR3 runs to 15 residues. The ends lost 0 bases at V and 4 bases at J; junction bases unmatched: 2. Germline V gene lookup returns CDR1 SGHDT and CDR2 YYEEEE. This CDR3 is CASSLGGQGYNEQFF. CDR3 DNA sequence: TGTGCCAGCAGCTTGGGGGGACAGGGTTACAATGAGCAGTTCTTC.

The V and J genes are TRBV10-2 and TRBJ1-2; D may be TRBD1 (6 bases). Per germline, CDR1 WSHSY and CDR2 SAAADI. Trimming shortened V by 11 bases and J by 1 base, and 14 bases separated the two germline ends. The CDR3 loop spans 13 amino acids. CDR3 sequence: CASLPDSNYGYTF. DNA of the CDR3: TGCGCCTCTCTGCCGGACAGTAACTATGGCTACACCTTC.

This clone has just a few counts. The CDR3 loop reads CASSFGRGVSNTEAFF. The CDR3 bases are TGCGCCAGCAGCTTCGGGAGGGGCGTTAGCAACACTGAAGCTTTCTTT. The chain couples TRBV5-1 to TRBJ1-1; a possible D gene is TRBD1 (5 bases). CDR3 size: 16 residues. Trimming stripped 2 bases from V and 2 bases from J, with 16 bases between. Germline values: CDR1 SGHRS, CDR2 YFSETQ.

The chain couples TRBV6-5 to TRBJ2-3; possibly TRBD2 for D (5 bases). CDR3 size: 13 residues. V lost 6 bases and J lost 2, with 9 bases in between. The V gene's germline CDR1 is MNHEY and CDR2 SVGAGI. The CDR3 loop is CASRELDTDTQYF. The DNA of the CDR3 is TGTGCCAGCAGGGAACTAGACACAGATACGCAGTATTTT.

The V call is TRBV5-1, the J call TRBJ2-2; 8 nucleotides align to TRBD1. Looked up from germline, CDR1 is SGHRS and CDR2 is YFSETQ. The CDR3 consists of 16 residues. V dropped 0 bases and J dropped 3; count of bases not matched to a gene: 4. The CDR3 DNA sequence: TGCGCCAGCAGCTTGGCAGGGGGCGGCGACACCGGGGAGCTGTTTTTT. This codes for CASSLAGGGDTGELFF.

The V and J genes are TRBV14 and TRBJ1-2; D not certain. This CDR3 contains 13 residues. The V end was cut by 2 bases, the J end by 4 bases, with 8 bases between. The V gene's germline CDR1 is SGHDN and CDR2 FVKESK. CDR3 in amino acids: CASSQPGGYGYTF. The CDR3 region has the DNA TGTGCCAGCAGCCAACCCGGCGGCTATGGCTACACCTTC.

V gene TRBV6-6 combines with J gene TRBJ2-1; tentatively, D is TRBD2 (7 bases). The CDR3 has 16 residues. Trimming pared 6 bases from V and 2 bases from J, leaving 17 bases between. Germline loops: CDR1 MNHNY, CDR2 SVGAGI (reference sequence). CDR3 in DNA: TGTGCCAGCAGCCCCCGTACGGGGGGCCCCTACAATGAGCAGTTCTTC. It specifies CASSPRTGGPYNEQFF.

This clone was detected once. The chain combines TRBV2 with TRBJ2-5; 10 bases align to TRBD2. The CDR3 has 15 amino acids. Trimming took 8 bases from V and 1 from J; bases not matched to a gene: 7. Germline assignment: CDR1 SNHLY and CDR2 FYNNEI. CDR3 in DNA: TGTGCCAGCGCCGACAGCGGGAGGGCCCAAGAGACCCAGTACTTC. It is translated as CASADSGRAQETQYF.

This clone turned up a few times. This chain joins TRBV28 and TRBJ2-7; TRBD1 agrees at 7 bases. The germline gives CDR1 MDHEN, CDR2 SYDVKM. The CDR3 covers 13 residues. V trimming: 11 bases; J trimming: 4 bases; junction bases outside the gene matches: 11. DNA of the CDR3: TGTGCCGCCCTTGGACGGGACAGTTACGAGCAGTACTTC. It specifies CAALGRDSYEQYF.

The chain couples TRBV6-5 to TRBJ2-5; 10 bases match TRBD1. CDR3 length: 14 residues. Germline V gene data show CDR1 as MNHEY and CDR2 as SVGAGI. The V and J ends lost 6 bases and 7 bases, in that order; junction bases with no gene match: 8. The DNA for the CDR3 is TGTGCCAGCAGGGCGACAGGGGGCTCGGGGACCCAGTACTTC. It translates to CASRATGGSGTQYF.

The V call is TRBV5-5, the J call TRBJ1-1; D perhaps matches TRBD1 (5 bases). The V end was cut by 0 bases, the J end by 8 bases, with 11 bases between. Germline V CDR1 and CDR2: SGHKS, YYEKEE (reference sequence). The CDR3 length is 13 residues. The CDR3 nucleotides read TGTGCCAGCAGCTTGGGGGGCCAGGGCGAAGCTTTCTTT. Protein sequence: CASSLGGQGEAFF.

This clone has a handful of counts. The rearrangement links TRBV7-2 to TRBJ1-2, with TRBD1 identical over 9 bases. V trimming: 5 bases; J trimming: 6 bases; junction bases outside the gene matches: 7. The CDR3 runs 14 residues. Per germline, CDR1 SGHTA and CDR2 FQGNSA. CDR3 coding DNA: TGTGCCAGCAGCCCACGGGACAGGGACCATGGCTACACCTTC. Translation: CASSPRDRDHGYTF.

This chain uses TRBV30 with TRBJ2-6; D is uncertain. V dropped 5 bases and J dropped 4 bases, with 12 bases sitting between them. There are 14 residues in the CDR3. CDR1 and CDR2 (germline): GTSNPN, SVGIG (reference sequence). The DNA of the CDR3 is TGTGCCTGGCAGTCCGGGTCCGGGGCCAACGTCCTGACTTTC. Translating gives CAWQSGSGANVLTF.

DNA for the CDR3: TGCGCCAGCAGCCTCAAAAGTTGGGGCCCCACCGGGGAGCTGTTTTTT. It encodes CASSLKSWGPTGELFF. The rearrangement uses TRBV4-3 and TRBJ2-2, with D possibly matching TRBD1 (5 bases). Germline values: CDR1 LGHNA, CDR2 YSLEER. The CDR3 covers 16 residues. V lost 4 bases, J lost 4 bases, and 16 bases lay in between.

A few counts support this clone. This chain uses TRBV12-5 with TRBJ2-1; D gene uncertain. The CDR3 is made up of 13 amino acids. Deletions cut 6 bases from V and 7 bases from J, with 13 bases between. The germline V gene has CDR1 LGHNT and CDR2 FRNRAP. This chain's CDR3 is CASGIGEVNEQFF. CDR3 nucleotides: TGTGCTAGTGGGATTGGAGAGGTTAATGAGCAGTTCTTC.

The chain recombines TRBV19 with TRBJ1-6, with a possible D match to TRBD1 (5 bases). CDR1 is LNHDA and CDR2 is SQIVND in the germline V gene (reference sequence). Trimming cost V 3 bases and J 15 bases, with 12 bases left between them. This CDR3 has 12 residues. The CDR3 DNA sequence: TGTGCCAGTAGTATGGGGGGAGCACTCCTCCACTTT. Translation gives CASSMGGALLHF.

The gene calls are TRBV4-3 and TRBJ2-3, with D possibly matching TRBD2 (5 bases). Germline V gives CDR1 LGHNA, CDR2 YSLEER. This CDR3 spans 15 amino acids. V lost 5 bases and J 5 bases, leaving 17 bases between the germline ends. CDR3 protein: CASSKRGVAGDTQYF. As DNA, the CDR3 is TGCGCCAGCAGCAAAAGAGGAGTCGCGGGAGATACGCAGTATTTT.

The chain has TRBV11-2 and TRBJ1-6; 9 bases are shared with TRBD1. The V gene end was trimmed by 5 bases and the J gene end by 7 bases; junction bases not matched to a gene: 3. This CDR3 region has 14 residues. Germline V gene data show CDR1 as SGHAT and CDR2 as FQNNGV. Here the CDR3 DNA reads TGTGCCAGCAGCGGGGGACAGGGAAATTCACCCCTCCACTTT. It encodes CASSGGQGNSPLHF.

V gene TRBV25-1 combines with J gene TRBJ2-7, with 10 bases that match TRBD1. The CDR3 runs to 14 residues. The germline V gene has CDR1 MGHDK and CDR2 SYGVNS. Trimming cost V 4 bases and J 6 bases; bases outside gene matches: 6. In DNA form, the CDR3 reads TGTGCCAGCAGTGTAGACAGGGGGCGGTCCGAGCAGTACTTC. Encoded protein: CASSVDRGRSEQYF.

The CDR3 sequence is CASSLAGRGLPQPQHF. CDR3 DNA: TGTGCCAGCAGTTTAGCGGGAAGGGGGCTTCCTCAGCCCCAGCATTTT. The chain uses TRBV27 and TRBJ1-5, with 7 bases matching TRBD1. This CDR3 is 16 amino acids long. V trimming: 2 bases; J trimming: 6 bases; junction bases outside the gene matches: 10. In germline, CDR1 is MNHEY, CDR2 SMNVEV (reference sequence).

Worth noting for this clone: Other DNA sequences in this sample translate to the same CDR3. This chain connects TRBV30 to TRBJ2-1; TRBD2 agrees at 15 bases. The V gene's germline CDR1 is GTSNPN and CDR2 SVGIG (reference sequence). J lost 7 bases, V lost 3 bases, and 1 base had no gene match. The CDR3 has 14 residues. CDR3 sequence reads: CAWSGTSGGNEQFF. CDR3 DNA sequence: TGTGCCTGGAGCGGGACTAGCGGGGGGAATGAGCAGTTCTTC.

The rearrangement joins TRBV5-6 to TRBJ2-7; weak D call: TRBD1 (5 bases). The CDR3 runs to 15 residues. The germline gives CDR1 SGHDT, CDR2 YYEEEE. V dropped 0 bases and J dropped 3 bases, with 13 bases sitting between them. CDR3 DNA: TGTGCCAGCAGCTTGGGGTCGGCAGGGTACTACGAGCAGTACTTC. Encoded protein: CASSLGSAGYYEQYF.

The gene calls are TRBV28 and TRBJ1-5; D possibly corresponds to TRBD1 (6 bases). The V end was cut by 5 bases, the J end by 7 bases, with 12 bases between. This CDR3 is 13 amino acids long. Per germline, CDR1 MDHEN and CDR2 SYDVKM. The CDR3 region has the DNA TGTGCCAGCAGTACGACAGGCCGGCAGCCCCAGCATTTT. Amino acid sequence: CASSTTGRQPQHF.

For this clone: At one of its ends the junction is not consistent with the germline gene, which may arise from a read error. The chain carries TRBV7-9 and TRBJ2-7; 7 nucleotides line up with TRBD1. The germline gives CDR1 SEHNR, CDR2 FQNEAQ (reference sequence). This CDR3 has 9 residues. CDR3 sequence: CSTDETGTF. The CDR3 coding sequence is TGTTCCACCGATGAGACAGGGACCTTC.

This chain joins TRBV7-2 and TRBJ2-1; D perhaps matches TRBD1 (7 bases). Per the germline V gene, CDR1 is SGHTA and CDR2 is FQGNSA. V was clipped by 4 bases and J by 4 bases, with 11 bases between them. The CDR3 has 14 residues. CDR3 nucleotides: TGTGCCAGCAGCTCGCCAGGGGGGTACAATGAGCAGTTCTTC. It yields the protein CASSSPGGYNEQFF.

The V call is TRBV5-1, the J call TRBJ2-2; 7 bases match TRBD2. The V gene end was trimmed by 5 bases and the J gene end by 0 bases; junction bases not matched to a gene: 4. The germline V gene has CDR1 SGHRS and CDR2 YFSETQ. This CDR3 contains 15 residues. CDR3 sequence: CASSSGTTNTGELFF. Written as DNA, the CDR3 is TGCGCCAGCAGTTCAGGGACTACGAACACCGGGGAGCTGTTTTTT.

The chain recombines TRBV7-2 with TRBJ2-3, with 8 bases fitting TRBD2. V lost 4 bases to trimming and J lost 0 bases; unmatched junction nucleotides: 3. Germline assignment: CDR1 SGHTA and CDR2 FQGNSA. CDR3 length: 15 residues. CDR3 region: CASSSRLASTDTQYF. The DNA of the CDR3 is TGTGCCAGCAGCTCACGACTAGCGAGCACAGATACGCAGTATTTT.

The chain uses TRBV4-3 and TRBJ2-7; 12 bases are a match to TRBD1. The CDR3 consists of 16 residues. V shed 1 base and J 6 bases; nucleotides not matched to a gene: 7. The germline gives CDR1 LGHNA, CDR2 YSLEER. The CDR3 region is CASSQAPGQGASEQYF. CDR3 nucleotides: TGCGCCAGCAGCCAAGCTCCGGGACAGGGGGCTAGCGAGCAGTACTTC.

The rearrangement joins TRBV4-3 to TRBJ2-1, with D maybe TRBD1 (6 bases). This CDR3 spans 17 amino acids. The V gene's germline CDR1 is LGHNA and CDR2 YSLEER. Trimming cost V 0 bases and J 2 bases, with 14 bases left between them. CDR3 amino acids: CASSQESAGATYNEQFF. Here the CDR3 DNA reads TGCGCCAGCAGCCAAGAAAGTGCAGGGGCAACCTACAATGAGCAGTTCTTC.

The J gene is TRBJ2-3, the V gene TRBV7-3, with TRBD2 as a possible D gene (6 bases). The CDR3 sequence is 16 residues long. CDR1 and CDR2 (germline): SGHTA, FQGTGA. V lost 5 bases, J lost 2 bases, and 17 bases lay in between. The CDR3 is CASSPAGPANTDTQYF. The CDR3 DNA reads as TGTGCCAGCAGCCCGGCGGGGCCAGCAAACACAGATACGCAGTATTTT. Full variable domain (rest looked up from reference TRBV7-3 and TRBJ2-3): GAGVSQTPSNKVTEKGKYVELRCDPISGHTALYWYRQSLGQGPEFLIYFQGTGAADDSGLPNDRFFAVRPEGSVSTLKIQRTERGDSAVYLCASSPAGPANTDTQYFGPGTRLTVL.

The V gene is TRBV7-9, the J gene TRBJ1-1, with 7 bases matching TRBD1. Per germline, CDR1 SEHNR and CDR2 FQNEAQ (reference sequence). The CDR3 is 13 amino acids. With 3 bases clipped from V and 7 bases from J, the junction kept 5 bases outside the gene matches. CDR3 loop: CASSFPGQLEAFF. CDR3 DNA sequence: TGTGCCAGCAGCTTCCCGGGACAGCTTGAAGCTTTCTTT.